This is a list of T cell receptor beta chains from one sample in a study of T cell repertoires in cytomegalovirus infection. Antigens of these TCRs are unknown. TCRdb reprocessed the reads via MiXCR and lists one record per CDR3 protein. The sample contains 800,000 to 950,000 distinct CDR3 sequences, over 25% of which appear only once. The sample was cultured CD8+ T cells from PBMCs, taken from culture after CMV antigen stimulation. The receptors were sampled from a human donor in good health (CMV status not recorded). Some clones in this sample may be carry-over from other donors' samples. The CDR3 runs from the conserved cysteine through the conserved F or W. A D gene is named only where the DNA matches it firmly. Expanded clones are given a class, and other clones once, few, many or no size at all.

CASSQVGQGMVEQYF	TGCGCCAGCAGCCAAGTGGGACAGGGTATGGTCGAGCAGTACTTC	15	few	TRBJ2-7	TRBV4-1	TRBD1
CASSVERGGGTDTQYF	TGTGCCAGCAGTGTCGAGCGGGGGGGCGGCACAGATACGCAGTATTTT	16	few	TRBJ2-3	TRBV2	TRBD2
CASSLIPRINTDTQYF	TGTGCCAGCAGTTTAATTCCCCGGATAAACACAGATACGCAGTATTTT	16	few	TRBJ2-3	TRBV27	-
CASSSTVYGYTF	TGTGCCAGCAGCAGTACGGTCTATGGCTACACCTTC	12	-	TRBJ1-2	TRBV7-6	-
CASRQGQHEQYF	TGTGCCAGCAGACAGGGACAACACGAGCAGTACTTC	12	few	TRBJ2-7	TRBV6-6	-
CASSWGAGGSPDTQYF	TGTGCCAGCAGCTGGGGGGCAGGTGGGAGCCCAGATACGCAGTATTTT	16	-	TRBJ2-3	TRBV7-8	-
CASSERSTLSTDTQYF	TGTGCCAGCAGTGAAAGGTCGACACTTAGCACAGATACGCAGTATTTT	16	few	TRBJ2-3	TRBV6-1	-
CASSLAQGWGYTF	TGTGCCAGCAGCTTAGCGCAGGGGTGGGGCTACACCTTC	13	few	TRBJ1-2	TRBV7-8	-
CASSLIGRGRVSANYGYTF	TGTGCCAGCAGTTTAATTGGCCGGGGGCGGGTTTCTGCTAACTATGGCTACACCTTC	19	-	TRBJ1-2	TRBV6-5	-
CASGLNRVEAFF	TGTGCTAGTGGTTTGAACAGAGTTGAAGCTTTCTTT	12	-	TRBJ1-1	TRBV12-5	-
CASSPPFRGDNNEQFF	TGTGCCAGCTCACCCCCCTTTCGGGGGGATAACAATGAGCAGTTCTTC	16	-	TRBJ2-1	TRBV18	TRBD2
CASPPQGRSVQPQHF	TGTGCCAGTCCTCCCCAGGGCAGAAGTGTTCAGCCCCAGCATTTT	15	-	TRBJ1-5	TRBV19	-
CASSTPDRARDYNEQFF	TGTGCCAGCAGCACCCCGGACAGGGCGAGGGACTACAATGAGCAGTTCTTC	17	many	TRBJ2-1	TRBV7-8	TRBD1
CATSIAGPNQPQHF	TGTGCCACTTCCATCGCGGGGCCCAATCAGCCCCAGCATTTT	14	-	TRBJ1-5	TRBV6-6	-
CASSHRTSTGELFF	TGTGCCAGCAGCCATAGGACTAGTACCGGGGAGCTGTTTTTT	14	few	TRBJ2-2	TRBV7-8	TRBD2
CASSYSGKETQYF	TGTGCCAGCAGTTACAGCGGGAAAGAGACCCAGTACTTC	13	-	TRBJ2-5	TRBV6-5	TRBD2
CSVSGGVAFF	TGCAGTGTCTCGGGGGGCGTAGCTTTCTTT	10	-	TRBJ1-1	TRBV20-1	-
CASIVRGVAFF	TGTGCCAGCATCGTTCGAGGTGTAGCTTTCTTT	11	few	TRBJ1-1	TRBV5-5	-
CASSSRALDTDTQYF	TGTGCCAGTAGTAGTCGGGCACTTGACACAGATACGCAGTATTTT	15	-	TRBJ2-3	TRBV19	-
CASSHGKLFF	TGTGCCAGCAGTCACGGGAAGCTGTTTTTT	10	few	TRBJ2-2	TRBV6-2/TRBV6-3	-
CASSLQGVEETQYF	TGTGCCAGCAGTTTACAGGGGGTAGAAGAGACCCAGTACTTC	14	few	TRBJ2-5	TRBV27	TRBD1
CASSVAPADYSGNTIYF	TGTGCCAGCAGTGTCGCTCCGGCGGATTACTCTGGAAACACCATATATTTT	17	few	TRBJ1-3	TRBV6-5	-
CASSPTVPYYSNQPQHF	TGTGCCAGCAGCCCGACAGTACCCTACTATAGCAATCAGCCCCAGCATTTT	17	-	TRBJ1-5	TRBV7-8	-
CASSYRELGNGYTF	TGTGCCAGCAGTTACCGGGAGTTAGGGAATGGCTACACCTTC	14	-	TRBJ1-2	TRBV6-6	-
CASSLERVAQYF	TGTGCCAGCAGCTTAGAGCGGGTTGCGCAGTACTTC	12	many	TRBJ2-7	TRBV7-2	-
CASSWGGQPQHF	TGTGCCAGCAGTTGGGGCGGGCAGCCCCAGCATTTT	12	few	TRBJ1-5	TRBV28	-
CASRGGGLYLTEAFF	TGTGCCAGCAGGGGGGGGGGGCTCTATCTCACTGAAGCTTTCTTT	15	-	TRBJ1-1	TRBV27	-
CASRAPGGNEKLFF	TGCGCCAGCAGGGCTCCGGGGGGCAATGAAAAACTGTTTTTT	14	-	TRBJ1-4	TRBV5-1	-
CASSSAVGETQYF	TGTGCCAGCAGTTCGGCCGTCGGGGAGACCCAGTACTTC	13	-	TRBJ2-5	TRBV27	-
CATTEALAGDLGTGELFF	TGTGCCACCACGGAGGCCCTAGCGGGAGATTTGGGGACCGGGGAGCTGTTTTTT	18	few	TRBJ2-2	TRBV7-6	TRBD2
CASSVGGYLGYTF	TGTGCCAGCAGCGTGGGAGGGTATCTTGGCTACACCTTC	13	-	TRBJ1-2	TRBV9	-
CASSPTGPPLEQYF	TGTGCCAGCAGCCCCACTGGACCCCCCTTGGAGCAGTACTTC	14	-	TRBJ2-7	TRBV6-5	-
CSVRSSYNEQFF	TGCAGCGTGCGGTCATCCTACAATGAGCAGTTCTTC	12	-	TRBJ2-1	TRBV29-1	-
CASMTTVGTEAFF	TGTGCCAGTATGACCACAGTGGGCACTGAAGCTTTCTTT	13	once	TRBJ1-1	TRBV19	-
CASSYPSTSGAIFTGELFF	TGTGCCAGCAGTTACCCCTCGACTAGCGGGGCAATATTTACCGGGGAGCTGTTTTTT	19	-	TRBJ2-2	TRBV6-2/TRBV6-3	TRBD2
CASSYSMAGAGETQYF	TGTGCCAGCAGTTACTCGATGGCAGGGGCGGGAGAGACCCAGTACTTC	16	-	TRBJ2-5	TRBV6-2/TRBV6-3	-
CASSQATGQTPYGYTF	TGCGCCAGCAGCCAAGCGACCGGACAGACTCCCTATGGCTACACCTTC	16	-	TRBJ1-2	TRBV4-3	-
CASSQETLDSYNSYEQYF	TGCGCCAGCAGCCAAGAGACGTTGGACAGTTACAACTCCTACGAGCAGTACTTC	18	few	TRBJ2-7	TRBV4-1	-
CASSLAHWASPPGANVLTF	TGTGCCAGCAGCTTGGCCCACTGGGCCTCGCCCCCCGGGGCCAACGTCCTGACTTTC	19	few	TRBJ2-6	TRBV5-4	-
CASSYSIRGAYNEQFF	TGTGCCAGCAGTTACTCGATACGGGGGGCCTACAATGAGCAGTTCTTC	16	few	TRBJ2-1	TRBV6-5	TRBD2
CSVVVWTSGGANVLTF	TGCAGCGTTGTAGTTTGGACTTCGGGTGGGGCCAACGTCCTGACTTTC	16	-	TRBJ2-6	TRBV29-1	-
CASRQPAALAGGPDTGELFF	TGTGCCAGCAGACAACCCGCCGCACTAGCGGGGGGGCCGGACACCGGGGAGCTGTTTTTT	20	few	TRBJ2-2	TRBV7-8	TRBD2
CASSKGQGQFF	TGTGCCAGCAGTAAGGGACAGGGGCAGTTCTTC	11	-	TRBJ2-1	TRBV27	TRBD1
CASGFGVSYNEQFF	TGTGCTAGTGGTTTTGGCGTCTCCTACAATGAGCAGTTCTTC	14	few	TRBJ2-1	TRBV12-5	-
CASSLAKDGQGANYGYTF	TGCGCCAGCAGCTTGGCTAAGGACGGACAGGGTGCTAACTATGGCTACACCTTC	18	few	TRBJ1-2	TRBV5-1	TRBD1
CASSLGGGDGEKLFF	TGTGCCAGCAGCTTAGGAGGGGGTGACGGTGAAAAACTGTTTTTT	15	many	TRBJ1-4	TRBV7-6	-
CASSSSSGTSGGAYNEQFF	TGTGCCAGCAGCTCAAGCTCCGGGACTAGCGGGGGCGCCTACAATGAGCAGTTCTTC	19	many	TRBJ2-1	TRBV7-2	TRBD2
CASSYSLDRNQPQHF	TGTGCCAGCAGTTACTCCCTTGACAGAAACCAGCCCCAGCATTTT	15	few	TRBJ1-5	TRBV6-6	-
CASSGGGSGYTF	TGTGCCAGCAGTGGGGGGGGGAGTGGCTACACCTTC	12	few	TRBJ1-2	TRBV6-6	-
CASRPTGGNNEQFF	TGTGCCAGCAGGCCGACAGGGGGGAACAATGAGCAGTTCTTC	14	-	TRBJ2-1	TRBV6-5	TRBD1
CASSYRRVNTEAFF	TGTGCCAGCAGTTATAGACGGGTGAACACTGAAGCTTTCTTT	14	few	TRBJ1-1	TRBV27	-
CASSLVDSTYYGYTF	TGTGCCAGCAGCTTAGTTGACAGTACATACTATGGCTACACCTTC	15	many	TRBJ1-2	TRBV7-2	-